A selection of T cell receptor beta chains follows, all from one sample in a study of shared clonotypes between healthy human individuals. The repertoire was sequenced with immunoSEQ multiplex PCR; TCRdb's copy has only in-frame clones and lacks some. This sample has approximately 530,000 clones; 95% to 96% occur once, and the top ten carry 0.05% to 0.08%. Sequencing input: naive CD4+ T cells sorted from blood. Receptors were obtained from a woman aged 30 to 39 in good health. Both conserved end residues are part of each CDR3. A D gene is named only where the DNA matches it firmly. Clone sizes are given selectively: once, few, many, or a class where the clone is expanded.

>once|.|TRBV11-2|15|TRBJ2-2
TGTGCCAGCAGCTTATATCAGGTGTTGACCGGGGAGCTGTTTTTT
CASSLYQVLTGELFF
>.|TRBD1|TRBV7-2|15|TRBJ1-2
TGTGCCAGCAGCTTAGGACGAGCCGAACAGGGGTGGTACACCTTC
CASSLGRAEQGWYTF
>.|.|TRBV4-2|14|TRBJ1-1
TGTGCCAGCAGCCTCTTCGCCAAGGACACTGAAGCTTTCTTT
CASSLFAKDTEAFF
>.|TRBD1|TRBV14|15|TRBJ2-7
TGTGCCAGCAGCCAAGGTGGGACAGGCTCCTACGAGCAGTACTTC
CASSQGGTGSYEQYF
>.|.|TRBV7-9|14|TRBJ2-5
TGTGCCAGCACCCTAGACCCCCCAGGACGAGAGCAGTACTTC
CASTLDPPGREQYF
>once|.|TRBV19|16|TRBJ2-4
TGTGCCAGTAGTATAGGGGTCGGAGTAGCCAAAAACATTCAGTACTTC
CASSIGVGVAKNIQYF
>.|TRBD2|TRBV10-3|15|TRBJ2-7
TGTGCCATCAGTCCAGGACTAGCGGCCTCCTACGAGCAGTACTTC
CAISPGLAASYEQYF
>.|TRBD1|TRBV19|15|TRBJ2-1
TGTGCCAGTAGTACTCCGGGACAGGGTGGCAATGAGCAGTTCTTC
CASSTPGQGGNEQFF
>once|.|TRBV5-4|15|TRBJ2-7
TGTGCCAGCAGTCCTACCCTCGACGGAACCTACGAGCAGTACTTC
CASSPTLDGTYEQYF
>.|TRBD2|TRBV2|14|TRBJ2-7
TGTGCCAGCAGTGTAGCGGGGGTAACCTACGAGCAGTACTTC
CASSVAGVTYEQYF
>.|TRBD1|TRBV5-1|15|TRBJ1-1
TGCGCCAGCAGCTGGTTACAGGGGGAGAACACTGAAGCTTTCTTT
CASSWLQGENTEAFF
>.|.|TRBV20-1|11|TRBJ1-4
TGCAGTGCTAGACGTGTTGAAAAACTGTTTTTT
CSARRVEKLFF
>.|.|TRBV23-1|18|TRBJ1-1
TGCGCCAGCAGTCAGGAAAGAGCCGGGACGCCCAGGAACACTGAAGCTTTCTTT
CASSQERAGTPRNTEAFF
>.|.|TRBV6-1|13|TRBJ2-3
TGTGCCAGCAGCGGACTCGTCGCAGATACGCAGTATTTT
CASSGLVADTQYF
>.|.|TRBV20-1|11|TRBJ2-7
TGCAGTGCACGTCGGGCGTCAGAGCAGTACTTC
CSARRASEQYF
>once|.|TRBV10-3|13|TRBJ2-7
TGTGCCATCAGTGACCCTCTGTCCTACGAGCAGTACTTC
CAISDPLSYEQYF
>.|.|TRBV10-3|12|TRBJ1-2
TGTGCCATCGGCCTCCCGGGGAGTAAACTTACTTTC
CAIGLPGSKLTF
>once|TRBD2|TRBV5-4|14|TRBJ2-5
TGTGCCAGCAGCTTTCTAGCGGGAGAAGAGACCCAGTACTTC
CASSFLAGEETQYF